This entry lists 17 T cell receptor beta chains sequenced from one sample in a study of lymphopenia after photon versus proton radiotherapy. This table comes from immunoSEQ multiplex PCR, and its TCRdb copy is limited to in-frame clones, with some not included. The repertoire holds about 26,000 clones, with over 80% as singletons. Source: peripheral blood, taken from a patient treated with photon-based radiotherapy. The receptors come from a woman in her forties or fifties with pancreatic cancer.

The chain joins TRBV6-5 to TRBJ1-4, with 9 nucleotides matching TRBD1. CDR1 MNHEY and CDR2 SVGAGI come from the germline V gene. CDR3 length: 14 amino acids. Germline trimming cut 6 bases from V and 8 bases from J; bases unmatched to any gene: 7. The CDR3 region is CASSQGQGGEKLFF. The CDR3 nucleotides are TGTGCCAGCAGCCAGGGACAGGGTGGGGAAAAACTGTTTTTT.

The CDR3 here is CAWGRKGVETEAFF. In nucleotides, the CDR3 is TGTGCCTGGGGACGCAAGGGGGTCGAAACTGAAGCTTTCTTT. The chain carries TRBV30 and TRBJ1-1; maybe TRBD1 (6 bases). The germline CDR1 and CDR2 sequences are GTSNPN and SVGIG (reference sequence). V was shortened by 5 bases and J by 5 bases, with 18 bases between the two germline ends. This CDR3 is built from 14 residues. The entire variable domain, with the rest obtained from reference TRBV30 and TRBJ1-1, is as follows: SQTIHQWPATLVQPVGSPLSLECTVEGTSNPNLYWYRQAAGRGLQLLFYSVGIGQISSEVPQNLSASRPQDRQFILSSKKLLLSDSGFYLCAWGRKGVETEAFFGQGTRLTVV.

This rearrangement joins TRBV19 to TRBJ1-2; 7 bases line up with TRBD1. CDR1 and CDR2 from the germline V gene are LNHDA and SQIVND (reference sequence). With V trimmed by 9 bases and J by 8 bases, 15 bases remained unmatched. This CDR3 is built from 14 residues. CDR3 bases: TGTGCCAGCGCGAGGGACAGCAGGGGGATCGGCTACACCTTC. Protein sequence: CASARDSRGIGYTF.

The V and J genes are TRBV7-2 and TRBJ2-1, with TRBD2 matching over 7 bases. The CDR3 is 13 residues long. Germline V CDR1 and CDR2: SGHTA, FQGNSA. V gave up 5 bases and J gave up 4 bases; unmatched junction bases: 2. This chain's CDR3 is CASSRSGYNEQFF. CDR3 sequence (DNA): TGTGCCAGCAGCCGTAGCGGGTACAATGAGCAGTTCTTC.

The CDR3 is CAIAETGSYEQYF. CDR3 coding DNA: TGTGCCATCGCCGAGACGGGGTCCTACGAGCAGTACTTC. V usage is TRBV10-3 and J usage is TRBJ2-5, with D possibly TRBD2 on 5 matching bases. The tail of the sequence fits TRBJ2-7 better, so the J call may be wrong. The CDR3 loop spans 13 amino acids. CDR1 and CDR2 (germline): ENHRY, SYGVKD.

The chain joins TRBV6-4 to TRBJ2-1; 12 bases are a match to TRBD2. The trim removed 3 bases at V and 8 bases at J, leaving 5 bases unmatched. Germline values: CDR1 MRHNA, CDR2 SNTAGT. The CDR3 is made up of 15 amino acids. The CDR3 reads CASSDGTSGFYEQFF. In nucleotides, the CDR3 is TGTGCCAGCAGTGATGGGACTAGCGGGTTCTATGAGCAGTTCTTC.

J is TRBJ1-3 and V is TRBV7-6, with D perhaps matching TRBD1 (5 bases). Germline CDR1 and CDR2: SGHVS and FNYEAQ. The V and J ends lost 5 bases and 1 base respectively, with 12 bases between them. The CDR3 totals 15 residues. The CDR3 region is CASSLRGESGNTIYF. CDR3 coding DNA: TGTGCCAGCAGCCTCCGGGGGGAGTCTGGAAACACCATATATTTT.

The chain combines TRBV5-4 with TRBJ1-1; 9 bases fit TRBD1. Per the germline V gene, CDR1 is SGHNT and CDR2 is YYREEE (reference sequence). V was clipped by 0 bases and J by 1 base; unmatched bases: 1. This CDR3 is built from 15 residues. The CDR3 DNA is TGTGCCAGCAGCTTGGGACAGGGGGGGAACACTGAAGCTTTCTTT. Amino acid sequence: CASSLGQGGNTEAFF.

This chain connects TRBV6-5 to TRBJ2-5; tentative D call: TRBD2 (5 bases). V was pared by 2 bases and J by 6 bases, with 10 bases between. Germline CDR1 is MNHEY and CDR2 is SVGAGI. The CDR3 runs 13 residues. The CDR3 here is CASSYGERKTQYF. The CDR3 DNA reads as TGTGCCAGCAGTTACGGGGAGCGAAAGACCCAGTACTTC.

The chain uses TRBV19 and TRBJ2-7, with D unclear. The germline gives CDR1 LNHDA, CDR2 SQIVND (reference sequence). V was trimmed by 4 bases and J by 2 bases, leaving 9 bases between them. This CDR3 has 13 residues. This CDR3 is CASSTDGTYEQYF. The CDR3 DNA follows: TGTGCCAGTAGTACGGACGGTACCTACGAGCAGTACTTC.

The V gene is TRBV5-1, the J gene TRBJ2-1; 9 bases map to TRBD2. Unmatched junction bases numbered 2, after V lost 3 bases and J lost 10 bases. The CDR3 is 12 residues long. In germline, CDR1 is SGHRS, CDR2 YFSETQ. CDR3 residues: CASSYGTSEQFF. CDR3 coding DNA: TGCGCCAGCAGCTACGGGACTAGCGAGCAGTTCTTC.

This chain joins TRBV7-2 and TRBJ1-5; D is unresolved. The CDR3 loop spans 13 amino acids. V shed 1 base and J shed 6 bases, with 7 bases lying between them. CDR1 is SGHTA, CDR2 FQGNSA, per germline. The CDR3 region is CASSLGGSQPQHF. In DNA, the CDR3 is TGTGCCAGCAGCTTAGGAGGGTCTCAGCCCCAGCATTTT.

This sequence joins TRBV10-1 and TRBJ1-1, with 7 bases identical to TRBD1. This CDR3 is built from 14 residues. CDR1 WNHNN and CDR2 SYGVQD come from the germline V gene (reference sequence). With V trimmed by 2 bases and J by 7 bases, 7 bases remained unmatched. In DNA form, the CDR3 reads TGCGCCAGCAGTGAGACAGGGGCTACCTTTGAAGCTTTCTTT. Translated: CASSETGATFEAFF.

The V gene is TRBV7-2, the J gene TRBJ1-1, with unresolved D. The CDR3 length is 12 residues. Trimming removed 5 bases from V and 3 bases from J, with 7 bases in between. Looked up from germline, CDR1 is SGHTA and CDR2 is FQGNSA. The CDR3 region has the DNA TGTGCCAGCAGCCTTAGGGACACTGAAGCTTTCTTT. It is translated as CASSLRDTEAFF. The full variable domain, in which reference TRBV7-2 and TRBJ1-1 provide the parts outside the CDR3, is GAGVSQSPSNKVTEKGKDVELRCDPISGHTALYWYRQSLGQGLEFLIYFQGNSAPDKSGLPSDRFSAERTGGSVSTLTIQRTQQEDSAVYLCASSLRDTEAFFGQGTRLTVV.

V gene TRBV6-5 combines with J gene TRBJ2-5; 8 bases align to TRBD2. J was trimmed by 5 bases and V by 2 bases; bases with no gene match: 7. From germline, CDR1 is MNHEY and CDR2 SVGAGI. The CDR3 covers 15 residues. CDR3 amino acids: CASSYRGGEIETQYF. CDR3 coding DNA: TGTGCCAGCAGTTACCGGGGGGGGGAGATCGAGACCCAGTACTTC.

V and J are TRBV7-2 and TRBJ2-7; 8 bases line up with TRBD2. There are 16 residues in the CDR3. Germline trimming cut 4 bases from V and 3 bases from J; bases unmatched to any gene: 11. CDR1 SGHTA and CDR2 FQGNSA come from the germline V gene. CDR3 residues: CASSSHTSGWNYEQYF. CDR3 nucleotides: TGTGCCAGCAGCTCTCATACTAGCGGATGGAACTACGAGCAGTACTTC.

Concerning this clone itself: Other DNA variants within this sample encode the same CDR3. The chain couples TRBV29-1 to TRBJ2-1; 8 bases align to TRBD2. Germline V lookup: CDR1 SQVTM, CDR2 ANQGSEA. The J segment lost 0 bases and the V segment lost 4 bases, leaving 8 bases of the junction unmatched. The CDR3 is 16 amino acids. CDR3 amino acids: CSVAGGAGGSYNEQFF. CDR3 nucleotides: TGCAGCGTTGCAGGAGGGGCGGGAGGCTCCTACAATGAGCAGTTCTTC.